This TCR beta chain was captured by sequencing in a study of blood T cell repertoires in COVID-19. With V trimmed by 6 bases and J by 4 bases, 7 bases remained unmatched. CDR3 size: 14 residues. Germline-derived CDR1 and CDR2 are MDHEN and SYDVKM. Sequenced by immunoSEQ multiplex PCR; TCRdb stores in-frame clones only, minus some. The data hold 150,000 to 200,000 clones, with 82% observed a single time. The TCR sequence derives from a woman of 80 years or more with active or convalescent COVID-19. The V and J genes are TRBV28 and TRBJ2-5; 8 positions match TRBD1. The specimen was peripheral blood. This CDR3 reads CASSRGQGLETQYF. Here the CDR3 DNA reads TGTGCCAGCAGCCGAGGACAGGGCTTAGAGACCCAGTACTTC. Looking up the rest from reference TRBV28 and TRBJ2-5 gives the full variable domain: DVKVTQSSRYLVKRTGEKVFLECVQDMDHENMFWYRQDPGLGLRLIYFSYDVKMKEKGDIPEGYSVSREKKERFSLILESASTNQTSMYLCASSRGQGLETQYFGPGTRLLVL.